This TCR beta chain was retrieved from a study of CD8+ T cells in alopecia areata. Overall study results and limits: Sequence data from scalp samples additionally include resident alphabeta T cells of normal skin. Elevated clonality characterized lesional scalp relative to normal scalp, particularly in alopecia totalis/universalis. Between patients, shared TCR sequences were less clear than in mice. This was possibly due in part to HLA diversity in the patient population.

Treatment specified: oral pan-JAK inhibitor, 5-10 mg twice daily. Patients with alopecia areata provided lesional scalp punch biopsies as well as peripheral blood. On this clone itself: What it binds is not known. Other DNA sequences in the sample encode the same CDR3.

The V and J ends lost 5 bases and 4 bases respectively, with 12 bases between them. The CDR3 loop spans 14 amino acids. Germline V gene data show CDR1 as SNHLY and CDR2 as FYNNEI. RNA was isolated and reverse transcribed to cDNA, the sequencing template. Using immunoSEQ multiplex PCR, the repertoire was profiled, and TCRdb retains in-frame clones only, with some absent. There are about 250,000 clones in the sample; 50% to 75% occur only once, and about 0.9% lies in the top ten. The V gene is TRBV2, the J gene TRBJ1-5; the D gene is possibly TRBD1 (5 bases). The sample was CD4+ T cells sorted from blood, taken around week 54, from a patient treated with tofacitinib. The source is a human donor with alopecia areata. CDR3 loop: CASSRGTGNQPQHF. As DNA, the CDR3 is TGTGCCAGCAGTAGAGGGACGGGGAATCAGCCCCAGCATTTT.